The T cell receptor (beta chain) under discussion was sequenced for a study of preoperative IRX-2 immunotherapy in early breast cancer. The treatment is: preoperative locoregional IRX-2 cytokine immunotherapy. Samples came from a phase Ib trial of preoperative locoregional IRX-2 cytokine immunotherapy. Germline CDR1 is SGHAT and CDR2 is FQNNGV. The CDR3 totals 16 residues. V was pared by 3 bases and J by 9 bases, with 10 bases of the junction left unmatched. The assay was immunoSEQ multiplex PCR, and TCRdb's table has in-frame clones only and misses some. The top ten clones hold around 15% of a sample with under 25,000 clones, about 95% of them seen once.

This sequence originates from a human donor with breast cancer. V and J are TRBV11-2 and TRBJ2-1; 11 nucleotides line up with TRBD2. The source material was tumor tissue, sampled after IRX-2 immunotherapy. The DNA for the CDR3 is TGTGCCAGCAGCTTTAGGTTAGCGGGAGGGCGGCGTGAGCAGTTCTTC. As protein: CASSFRLAGGRREQFF.